This T cell receptor (beta chain) is drawn from a study of cytomegalovirus exposure and HLA in healthy donors. Study-level points and caveats: About 87% or about 30% of the time was how often most TCR beta V segments were productive, according to an earlier analysis. V- and J-gene trimming in TCR beta was tied to a missense DCLRE1C variant by an analysis performed later. Cytomegalovirus association was assigned to 150 to 200 TCR beta chains.

Germline CDR1 and CDR2: SGHRS and YFSETQ. The CDR3 totals 14 residues. J gave up 5 bases and V 7 bases, and 9 bases lay outside the gene matches. This clone has a handful of counts. What it recognizes is unknown. Primers: 60 Vbeta forward and 13 Jbeta reverse. Generated by immunoSEQ multiplex PCR, the TCRdb table keeps only in-frame clones and is missing some. This table has over 150,000 clones, approximately 80% appearing once. Those who donated were healthy bone marrow donors. The receptor was isolated from a woman in her twenties or thirties in good health and CMV-seronegative. Sequencing used PBMCs. The J gene is TRBJ1-1, the V gene TRBV5-1; 9 positions agree with TRBD1. The CDR3 DNA reads as TGCGCCAGCGCGGGACAGGGAATTGGGACTGAAGCTTTCTTT. This translates into CASAGQGIGTEAFF.